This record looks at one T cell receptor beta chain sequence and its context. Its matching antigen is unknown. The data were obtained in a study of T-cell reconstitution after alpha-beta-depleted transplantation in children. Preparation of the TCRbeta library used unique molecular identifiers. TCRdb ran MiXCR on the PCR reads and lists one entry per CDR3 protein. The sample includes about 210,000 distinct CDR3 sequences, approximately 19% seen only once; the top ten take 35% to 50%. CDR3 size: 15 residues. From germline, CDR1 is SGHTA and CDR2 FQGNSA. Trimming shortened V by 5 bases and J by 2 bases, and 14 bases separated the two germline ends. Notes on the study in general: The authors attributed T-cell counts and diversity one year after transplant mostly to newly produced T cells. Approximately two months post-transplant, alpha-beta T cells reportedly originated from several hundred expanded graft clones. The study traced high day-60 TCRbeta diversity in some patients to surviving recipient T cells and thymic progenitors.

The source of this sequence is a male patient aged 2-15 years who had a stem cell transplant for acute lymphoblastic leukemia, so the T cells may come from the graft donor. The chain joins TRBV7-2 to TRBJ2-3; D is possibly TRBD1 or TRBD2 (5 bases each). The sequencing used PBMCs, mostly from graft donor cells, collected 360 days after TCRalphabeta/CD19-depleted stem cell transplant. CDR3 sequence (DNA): TGTGCCAGCAGCCCGGGACCTCCATCCACAGATACGCAGTATTTT. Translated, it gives CASSPGPPSTDTQYF.